This T cell receptor beta chain was found in a study of blood T cell repertoires in COVID-19. Study as a whole: The study drew acute and convalescent COVID-19 samples from the United States, Italy and Spain. PBMCs, B-cell-depleted T cells, or T cells were the source of the cDNA or gDNA that made up the material.

Authors' processing steps: By means of reference gene primer amplification, nucleated cell counts were estimated. The protocol was immunoSEQ multiplex PCR, while the TCRdb copy is restricted to in-frame clones and leaves out a portion. The DNA gave D and trimming, while V, J and clone size come from that table. The data contain about 260,000 clones, about 80% of them seen just once; the ten biggest clones take up approximately 4%. The CDR3 is made up of 14 amino acids. The germline V gene has CDR1 SQVTM and CDR2 ANQGSEA. Deletions cut 6 bases from V and 0 bases from J, with 12 bases between. The V and J genes are TRBV29-1 and TRBJ1-3, with D perhaps matching TRBD1 (5 bases). Source material: PBMCs or T cells enriched from blood (not recorded which). This sequence was found in a young man with acute COVID-19. The CDR3 reads CSVRDRSSGNTIYF. The CDR3 region has the DNA TGCAGCGTACGAGACAGAAGCTCTGGAAACACCATATATTTT.